This T cell receptor (beta chain) derives from a study of cytomegalovirus exposure and HLA in healthy donors. J was trimmed by 0 bases and V by 4 bases; bases with no gene match: 14. CDR1 is SGHTA, CDR2 FQGNSA, per germline. There are 19 residues in the CDR3. The PCR was carried out with 60 Vbeta primers and 13 Jbeta primers. Clones were sequenced by immunoSEQ multiplex PCR, and TCRdb holds only the in-frame ones, with some missing. The table has approximately 110,000 clones, around 64% seen once; the top ten hold roughly 8.7%. This clone was counted once. The chain carries TRBV7-2 and TRBJ2-3, with 9 bases lining up with TRBD2. Material: PBMCs. The receptor was isolated from a young man in good health and CMV-seropositive. The CDR3 spells CASSSSRLGSGGSTDTQYF. Here the CDR3 DNA reads TGTGCCAGCAGCTCCTCGAGATTAGGGAGCGGGGGGAGCACAGATACGCAGTATTTT.